These 8 T cell receptor beta chains were sequenced from one sample in a study of blood T cell repertoires in COVID-19. Assay used: immunoSEQ multiplex PCR; TCRdb lists only in-frame clones, some missing. The sample carries 100,000 to 150,000 clones, 70% to 90% recorded once. The sample consisted of peripheral blood. These TCRs come from a woman aged 80 or over with acute or convalescent COVID-19.

CDR3 sequence: CASRGATWGNEQFF. Written as DNA, the CDR3 is TGTGCCAGTAGGGGGGCTACGTGGGGTAATGAGCAGTTCTTC. The chain employs TRBV19 and TRBJ2-1, with D possibly TRBD1 on 6 matching bases. V was cut by 6 bases and J by 7 bases, with 16 bases left in between. Germline CDR1 LNHDA, CDR2 SQIVND (reference sequence). The CDR3 length is 14 residues. The full variable domain, completed using reference TRBV19 and TRBJ2-1, is DGGITQSPKYLFRKEGQNVTLSCEQNLNHDAMYWYRQDPGQGLRLIYYSQIVNDFQKGDIAEGYSVSREKKESFPLTVTSAQKNPTAFYLCASRGATWGNEQFFGPGTRLTVL.

The rearrangement uses TRBV7-3 and TRBJ1-2; D remains ambiguous. Germline CDR1 and CDR2: SGHTA and FQGTGA. Trimming shortened V by 5 bases and J by 7 bases, and 17 bases separated the two germline ends. The CDR3 is 14 amino acids. In nucleotides, the CDR3 is TGTGCCAGCAGCCCCTACCGCACGACTGGTGGCTACACCTTC. It encodes CASSPYRTTGGYTF.

J is TRBJ1-3 and V is TRBV7-2; TRBD1 might be the D (5 bases). Trimming took 6 bases from V and 0 from J, leaving 12 bases between them. This CDR3 has 15 residues. Germline V CDR1 and CDR2: SGHTA, FQGNSA. The CDR3 loop is CASRKQATSGNTIYF. CDR3 sequence (DNA): TGTGCCAGCAGAAAACAGGCGACCTCTGGAAACACCATATATTTT.

The CDR3 coding sequence is TGTGCCACCAGCAGAGATTCGGGCGGGAGATCCAATGAGCAGTTCTTC. Its translation: CATSRDSGGRSNEQFF. The genes are TRBV15 and TRBJ2-1, with 7 bases fitting TRBD2. Trimming took 0 bases from V and 6 from J; bases not matched to a gene: 8. The CDR3 totals 16 residues. Germline loops: CDR1 LNHNV, CDR2 YYDKDF (reference sequence).

The V call is TRBV4-2, the J call TRBJ1-2; TRBD1 matches 11 bases. Germline assignment: CDR1 LGHNA and CDR2 YNFKEQ. The CDR3 length is 16 residues. J lost 2 bases, V lost 1 base, and 3 bases had no gene match. The CDR3 nucleotides read TGTGCCAGCAGCCAAGTTGGGACAGGGGGAAACTATGGCTACACCTTC. This gives the protein CASSQVGTGGNYGYTF.

The V gene is TRBV6-5, the J gene TRBJ2-6; a possible D gene is TRBD2 (5 bases). V lost 2 bases and J 2 bases, leaving 7 bases between the germline ends. Germline CDR1 and CDR2: MNHEY and SVGAGI. The CDR3 covers 15 residues. The CDR3 loop reads CASSYGGAGANVLTF. CDR3 sequence (DNA): TGTGCCAGCAGTTACGGAGGCGCTGGGGCCAACGTCCTGACTTTC.

The chain is built from TRBV7-6 and TRBJ2-7, with 11 bases matching TRBD1. V lost 5 bases to trimming and J lost 4 bases; unmatched junction nucleotides: 10. The CDR3 has 16 residues. Germline V gene data show CDR1 as SGHVS and CDR2 as FNYEAQ. The CDR3 DNA reads as TGTGCCAGCAGCGACACCGGGGACAGGGGGTCTTACGAGCAGTACTTC. Amino acid sequence: CASSDTGDRGSYEQYF.

V usage is TRBV9 and J usage is TRBJ1-2; 10 bases are shared with TRBD1. Germline CDR1 SGDLS, CDR2 YYNGEE. The CDR3 sequence is 17 residues long. V gave up 4 bases and J gave up 4 bases; unmatched junction bases: 13. CDR3 coding DNA: TGTGCCAGCAGCAGTATTCCACCGGGACAGGGGATCTATGGCTACACCTTC. The encoded protein is CASSSIPPGQGIYGYTF.